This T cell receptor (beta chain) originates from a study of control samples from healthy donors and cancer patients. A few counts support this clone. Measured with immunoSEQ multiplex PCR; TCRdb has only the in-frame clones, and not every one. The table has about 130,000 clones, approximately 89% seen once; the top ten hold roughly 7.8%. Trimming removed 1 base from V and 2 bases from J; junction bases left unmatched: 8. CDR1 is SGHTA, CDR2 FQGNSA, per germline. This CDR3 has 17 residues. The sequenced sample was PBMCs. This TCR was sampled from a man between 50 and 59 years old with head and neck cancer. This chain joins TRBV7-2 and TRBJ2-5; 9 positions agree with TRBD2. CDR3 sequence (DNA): TGTGCCAGCAGCTTAGATCGCCCGCTAGCGGGGCAAGAGACCCAGTACTTC. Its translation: CASSLDRPLAGQETQYF. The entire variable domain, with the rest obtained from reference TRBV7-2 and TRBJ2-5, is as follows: GAGVSQSPSNKVTEKGKDVELRCDPISGHTALYWYRQSLGQGLEFLIYFQGNSAPDKSGLPSDRFSAERTGGSVSTLTIQRTQQEDSAVYLCASSLDRPLAGQETQYFGPGTRLLVL.